The rows below give T cell receptor beta chains drawn from one sample of a study of blood T cell repertoires in COVID-19. Data came from immunoSEQ multiplex PCR; TCRdb stores just in-frame clones and leaves some out. Found here are about 69,000 clones, 90% of them singletons; the top ten hold just over 5%. Sequencing input: peripheral blood. The source is a woman younger than 30 with acute or convalescent COVID-19. The CDR3 runs from the conserved cysteine through the conserved F or W. Fields, in order: J gene, D gene, V gene, CDR3 DNA, CDR3 protein. The D gene is left open where the match is weak.

>TRBJ2-1|-|TRBV5-1
TGCGCCAGCAGCTTGGCCGGGGGATTGAGTTTGAATGAGCAGTTCTTC
CASSLAGGLSLNEQFF
>TRBJ1-3|TRBD1|TRBV2
TGTGCCAGCAGTGAATGGGACAGGGGGATCTCTGGAAACACCATATATTTT
CASSEWDRGISGNTIYF
>TRBJ2-5|-|TRBV11-2
TGTGCCAGCAGCCCGTTAGCGGCCGCTGGAGAGACCCAGTACTTC
CASSPLAAAGETQYF
>TRBJ1-1|-|TRBV6-2/TRBV6-3
TGTGCCAGCAGCCGACCCCAGGGTAATAAAGAAGCTTTCTTT
CASSRPQGNKEAFF
>TRBJ2-3|TRBD2|TRBV29-1
TGCAGCGGGGCGACTAGCGGAGGCACAGATACGCAGTATTTT
CSGATSGGTDTQYF
>TRBJ1-2|-|TRBV11-2
TGTGCCAGCAGCTTAAAGCCGCAGGGCGGTTTGGGCTACACCTTC
CASSLKPQGGLGYTF
>TRBJ2-2|-|TRBV4-3
TGCGCCAGCAGCCAAGATCCGGGACTCACCGGGGAGCTGTTTTTT
CASSQDPGLTGELFF
>TRBJ1-5|-|TRBV19
TGTGCCAGTAGTATCTGGCCGGGGGATCAGCCCCAGCATTTT
CASSIWPGDQPQHF
>TRBJ1-1|-|TRBV29-1
TGCAGCGTTGTCTGGCCGAACACTGAAGCTTTCTTT
CSVVWPNTEAFF
>TRBJ2-7|-|TRBV10-2
TGCGCCAGCAGTGAAGACAGTATCTACGAGCAGTACTTC
CASSEDSIYEQYF
>TRBJ1-2|-|TRBV6-2/TRBV6-3
TGTGCCAGCAGTTACTCAGGTGGCAGGGAGGTCGATGGCTACACCTTC
CASSYSGGREVDGYTF
>TRBJ1-1|TRBD1|TRBV6-5
TGTGCCAGCAGTTACTCCTCGGGACAGCGGAACACTGAAGCTTTCTTT
CASSYSSGQRNTEAFF
>TRBJ2-3|-|TRBV30
TGTGCCTGTCAGCGTACAGGGTCCGATACGCAGTATTTT
CACQRTGSDTQYF